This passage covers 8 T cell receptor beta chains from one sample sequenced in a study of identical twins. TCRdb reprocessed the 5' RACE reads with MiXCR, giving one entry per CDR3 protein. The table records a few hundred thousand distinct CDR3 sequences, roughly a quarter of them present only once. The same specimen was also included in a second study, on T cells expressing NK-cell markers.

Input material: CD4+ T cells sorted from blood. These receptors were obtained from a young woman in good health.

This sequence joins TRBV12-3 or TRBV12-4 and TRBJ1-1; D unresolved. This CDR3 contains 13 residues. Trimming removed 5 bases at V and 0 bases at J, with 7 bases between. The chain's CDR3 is CASSKGVNTEAFF. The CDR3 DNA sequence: TGTGCCAGCAGTAAGGGAGTGAACACTGAAGCTTTCTTT.

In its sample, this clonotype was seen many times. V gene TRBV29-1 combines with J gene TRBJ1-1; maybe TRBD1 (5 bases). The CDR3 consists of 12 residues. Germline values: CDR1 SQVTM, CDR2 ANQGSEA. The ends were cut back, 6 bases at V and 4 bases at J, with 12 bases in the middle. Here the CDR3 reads CSVAPGGTEAFF. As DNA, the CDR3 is TGCAGCGTAGCCCCGGGGGGCACTGAAGCTTTCTTT.

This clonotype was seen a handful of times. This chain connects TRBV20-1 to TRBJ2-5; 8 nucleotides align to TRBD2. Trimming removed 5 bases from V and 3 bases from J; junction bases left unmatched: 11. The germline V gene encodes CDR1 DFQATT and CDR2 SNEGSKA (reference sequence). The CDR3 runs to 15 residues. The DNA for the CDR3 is TGCAGTGCTTTTAAGGTCGGGAGGGCGGAAGAGACCCAGTACTTC. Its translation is CSAFKVGRAEETQYF.

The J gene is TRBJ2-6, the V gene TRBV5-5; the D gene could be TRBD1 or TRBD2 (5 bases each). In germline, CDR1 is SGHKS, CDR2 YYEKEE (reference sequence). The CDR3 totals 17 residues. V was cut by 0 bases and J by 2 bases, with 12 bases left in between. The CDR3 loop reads CASSLGRETTGANVLTF. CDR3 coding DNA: TGTGCCAGCAGCTTGGGCAGGGAGACGACTGGGGCCAACGTCCTGACTTTC.

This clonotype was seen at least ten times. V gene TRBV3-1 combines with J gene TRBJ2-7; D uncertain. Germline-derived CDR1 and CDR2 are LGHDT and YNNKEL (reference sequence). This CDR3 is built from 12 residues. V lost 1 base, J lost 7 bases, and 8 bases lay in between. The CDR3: CASSQGPREQYF. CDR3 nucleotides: TGTGCCAGCAGCCAAGGGCCTCGGGAGCAGTACTTC.

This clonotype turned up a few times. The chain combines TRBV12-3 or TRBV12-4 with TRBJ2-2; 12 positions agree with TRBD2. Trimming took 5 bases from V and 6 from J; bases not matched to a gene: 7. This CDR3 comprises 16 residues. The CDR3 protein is CASSQRLAGASGELFF. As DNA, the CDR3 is TGTGCCAGCAGTCAAAGACTAGCGGGAGCGTCCGGGGAGCTGTTTTTT.

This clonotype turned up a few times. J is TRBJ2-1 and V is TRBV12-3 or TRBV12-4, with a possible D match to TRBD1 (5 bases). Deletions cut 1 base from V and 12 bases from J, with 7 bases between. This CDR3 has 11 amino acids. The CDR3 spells CASSLGQTQFF. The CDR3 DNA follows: TGTGCCAGCAGTTTAGGACAGACGCAGTTCTTC.

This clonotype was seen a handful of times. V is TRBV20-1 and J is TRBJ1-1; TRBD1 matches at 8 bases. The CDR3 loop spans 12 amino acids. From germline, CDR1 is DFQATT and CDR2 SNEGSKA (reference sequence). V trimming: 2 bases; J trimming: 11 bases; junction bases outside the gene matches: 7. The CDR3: CSARKDRVGAFF. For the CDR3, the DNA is TGCAGTGCTAGAAAGGACAGGGTAGGGGCTTTCTTT.